The sequence of this T cell receptor (beta chain) was determined in a study of Graves' ophthalmopathy and Graves' hyperthyroidism. The sample holds many counts of this clonotype. Antigen: not known. The study amplified TCR beta CDR3 regions using RNA transcripts. First-round RT-PCR with HTBI primers preceded a second-round multiplex PCR. TCRdb re-called the multiplex PCR reads through MiXCR, storing one row per CDR3 protein. Counted here are about 700,000 distinct CDR3 sequences, 35% to 45% occurring once; the ten biggest clones make up around 3.3%. Study observations and caveats: Separation of ophthalmopathy from stable hyperthyroidism was achieved by a 13-signature model, at 85% to 90% sensitivity and under 83% specificity.

No donor had other autoimmune disease, uncontrolled infection, pregnancy or lactation. Fresh peripheral blood (approximately 10 ml) yielded the PBMCs. V gave up 2 bases and J gave up 4 bases; unmatched junction bases: 3. Germline CDR1 is SQVTM and CDR2 is ANQGSEA. There are 13 residues in the CDR3. This chain joins TRBV29-1 and TRBJ1-2, with 8 bases lining up with TRBD1. The sample comprised peripheral blood. The sequence was obtained from an adult man with Graves' ophthalmopathy. The CDR3 sequence: CSVELTGGYGYTF. CDR3 bases: TGCAGCGTTGAACTCACAGGGGGCTATGGCTACACCTTC.